This is a list of T cell receptor beta chains from one sample in a study of control samples from healthy donors and cancer patients. Profiling relied on immunoSEQ multiplex PCR, and the TCRdb table lists in-frame clones only, not all of them. In the table there are about 120,000 clones, 93% of which are singletons. Sequencing used blood. Receptors were obtained from a man aged 25 to 45 in good health. CDR3s include the opening cysteine and the closing phenylalanine or tryptophan. Each record gives: CDR3 length, V gene, J gene, D gene, clone size, CDR3 protein, CDR3 DNA. The D gene is left open where the match is weak. Size values are once, few and many counts, or a class for expanded clones, and some rows have none.

16	TRBV7-3	TRBJ1-2	.	few	CASGPLAGNRNYGYTF	TGTGCCAGCGGTCCCTTGGCGGGGAACCGCAACTATGGCTACACCTTC
13	TRBV6-5	TRBJ1-6	.	.	CASREGRNSPLHF	TGTGCCAGCAGAGAGGGGCGGAATTCACCCCTCCACTTT
15	TRBV18	TRBJ1-1	.	.	CASSPGGAGSTEAFF	TGTGCCAGCTCACCCGGAGGAGCCGGAAGCACTGAAGCTTTCTTT
17	TRBV5-4	TRBJ2-2	TRBD1	.	CASSLPLTGVGTGELFF	TGTGCCAGCAGCTTGCCCCTAACAGGGGTGGGGACCGGGGAGCTGTTTTTT
15	TRBV7-2	TRBJ1-4	TRBD1	.	CASSLGQGTNEKLFF	TGTGCCAGCAGCTTGGGACAGGGGACTAATGAAAAACTGTTTTTT
11	TRBV20-1	TRBJ2-7	.	few	CSALHGDEQYF	TGCAGTGCCCTGCATGGGGACGAGCAGTACTTC
14	TRBV2	TRBJ1-2	TRBD1	.	CASRSDREVRGYTF	TGTGCCAGCAGATCGGACAGGGAAGTGCGGGGCTACACCTTC
15	TRBV7-8	TRBJ1-3	TRBD1	.	CASSHGQGSGNTIYF	TGTGCCAGCAGCCACGGACAGGGCTCTGGAAACACCATATATTTT
15	TRBV28	TRBJ1-3	TRBD1	.	CASSTGGGVGNTIYF	TGTGCCAGCAGTACAGGGGGGGGAGTTGGAAACACCATATATTTT
15	TRBV5-4	TRBJ2-5	TRBD2	.	CASSFDRAGGETQYF	TGTGCCAGCAGCTTCGACAGGGCGGGGGGGGAGACCCAGTACTTC
16	TRBV15	TRBJ1-1	.	.	CATSTGAGFSNTEAFF	TGTGCCACCAGCACTGGAGCGGGCTTTTCTAACACTGAAGCTTTCTTT
16	TRBV19	TRBJ2-5	TRBD1	.	CASSIWSGTGQETQYF	TGTGCCAGTAGTATCTGGTCGGGGACAGGACAAGAGACCCAGTACTTC
12	TRBV9	TRBJ1-1	.	.	CASSKIDTEAFF	TGTGCCAGCAGCAAGATAGACACTGAAGCTTTCTTT
13	TRBV5-1	TRBJ1-2	TRBD1	.	CASSLGQGMGYTF	TGCGCCAGCAGCTTGGGACAGGGGATGGGCTACACCTTC
15	TRBV19	TRBJ1-5	TRBD1	once	CASTIRGTGRQPQHF	TGTGCCAGTACCATCCGCGGGACAGGTAGACAGCCCCAGCATTTT
17	TRBV18	TRBJ2-6	.	.	CASSPPGRYAGANVLTF	TGTGCCAGCTCACCACCGGGAAGATATGCTGGGGCCAACGTCCTGACTTTC
14	TRBV11-2	TRBJ2-7	.	.	CASSIRGVPREQYF	TGTGCCAGCAGCATCCGGGGCGTCCCCCGAGAGCAGTACTTC
13	TRBV6-5	TRBJ2-7	.	.	CASSKTSLGEQYF	TGTGCCAGCAGCAAGACTAGTCTGGGAGAGCAGTACTTC
17	TRBV5-6	TRBJ2-1	TRBD2	once	CASSWASGLESHNEQFF	TGTGCCAGCAGCTGGGCCTCGGGACTAGAAAGCCACAATGAGCAGTTCTTC
14	TRBV14	TRBJ1-1	.	once	CASSRREVNTEAFF	TGTGCCAGCAGCCGTCGGGAAGTCAACACTGAAGCTTTCTTT
13	TRBV7-9	TRBJ2-5	.	.	CASMRGVAETQYF	TGTGCCAGCATGCGTGGGGTCGCGGAGACCCAGTACTTC
14	TRBV2	TRBJ1-1	.	once	CASREWVGYTEAFF	TGTGCCAGCAGAGAATGGGTGGGGTACACTGAAGCTTTCTTT
17	TRBV28	TRBJ2-7	TRBD2	.	CASSSTIFSGGAHEQYF	TGTGCCAGCAGTTCCACCATTTTTAGCGGGGGGGCCCACGAGCAGTACTTC
16	TRBV27	TRBJ1-6	TRBD1	.	CASSLVPGQDVVTLHF	TGTGCCAGCAGTTTAGTCCCGGGACAGGATGTAGTCACCCTCCACTTT
14	TRBV7-9	TRBJ1-1	.	.	CASSLLGGVTEAFF	TGTGCCAGCAGCTTACTCGGGGGGGTCACTGAAGCTTTCTTT
12	TRBV25-1	TRBJ1-5	.	.	CASSEGDQPQHF	TGTGCCAGCAGTGAAGGGGATCAGCCCCAGCATTTT
17	TRBV7-9	TRBJ1-1	TRBD1	.	CASSLGIPTGTNTEAFF	TGTGCCAGCAGCTTAGGTATCCCGACAGGGACGAACACTGAAGCTTTCTTT
14	TRBV30	TRBJ2-1	.	.	CAWSQGGTYNEQFF	TGTGCCTGGTCACAGGGGGGGACCTACAATGAGCAGTTCTTC
15	TRBV19	TRBJ1-5	.	.	CASDMRGWSNQPQHF	TGTGCCAGTGATATGCGGGGTTGGAGCAATCAGCCCCAGCATTTT
17	TRBV9	TRBJ2-4	.	.	CASSAKGDFITKNIQYF	TGTGCCAGCAGCGCCAAGGGGGATTTTATAACCAAAAACATTCAGTACTTC
15	TRBV10-3	TRBJ1-6	TRBD1	.	CAISESRTGNSPLHF	TGTGCCATCAGTGAGTCCCGGACAGGGAATTCACCCCTCCACTTT
15	TRBV6-1	TRBJ1-5	TRBD1	.	CASSEGGTAYQPQHF	TGTGCCAGCAGTGAGGGGGGGACAGCCTATCAGCCCCAGCATTTT
14	TRBV6-2/TRBV6-3	TRBJ2-1	.	.	CASSPSGFSNEQFF	TGTGCCAGCAGTCCCAGCGGGTTTAGCAATGAGCAGTTCTTC
18	TRBV6-7	TRBJ1-5	.	.	CASSYSKPDRDSNQPQHF	TGTGCCAGCAGTTACTCGAAACCGGACAGAGATAGCAATCAGCCCCAGCATTTT
17	TRBV21-1	TRBJ1-1	.	.	CASSFRDRGGGDTEAFF	TGTGCCAGCAGCTTCCGGGACAGGGGAGGAGGGGACACTGAAGCTTTCTTT
15	TRBV6-5	TRBJ2-3	.	.	CASSYSPRGTDTQYF	TGTGCCAGCAGTTACAGCCCTAGAGGTACAGATACGCAGTATTTT
15	TRBV6-5	TRBJ1-3	.	.	CASSYGQGSGNTIYF	TGTGCCAGCAGTTACGGTCAGGGGAGTGGAAACACCATATATTTT
15	TRBV7-8	TRBJ2-1	.	.	CASSHGRGGFNEQFF	TGTGCCAGCAGCCACGGAAGGGGGGGATTCAATGAGCAGTTCTTC
16	TRBV4-1	TRBJ2-7	TRBD2	.	CASSPQAAGGIYEQYF	TGCGCCAGCAGCCCCCAGGCGGCCGGGGGGATATACGAGCAGTACTTC
15	TRBV4-1	TRBJ2-7	.	.	CASSQERRSSYEQYF	TGCGCCAGCAGCCAAGAAAGGAGGAGCTCCTACGAGCAGTACTTC
15	TRBV5-4	TRBJ1-3	.	.	CASSPGRTAGNTIYF	TGTGCCAGCAGCCCCGGACGGACAGCAGGAAACACCATATATTTT
15	TRBV2	TRBJ2-5	TRBD1	.	CASRALTGGEETQYF	TGTGCCAGCAGAGCATTAACAGGGGGCGAAGAGACCCAGTACTTC
17	TRBV27	TRBJ1-2	TRBD1	.	CASTPNWGQGTNYGYTF	TGTGCCAGCACCCCTAACTGGGGACAGGGAACCAACTATGGCTACACCTTC